These 8 T cell receptor beta chains share one sample of origin, sequenced in a study of blood T cell repertoires in COVID-19 (dated by TCRdb to about 2020). The library was produced with the immunoSEQ multiplex PCR assay. In TCRdb, the immuneACCESS table is reduced to in-frame sequences with V and J assigned. These tables do not hold every clone; where another copy was compared, an unresolved V gene accounts for under half, and the others remain unexplained. For this sample the table gives 25,000 to 35,000 clones, of which over 70% were detected only once. The ten most abundant clones make up roughly a sixth of the sample. The sample taken for sequencing was peripheral blood. These receptors were obtained from a woman aged 60-70 years with acute or convalescent COVID-19.

For the CDR3, the DNA is TGTGCCAGCAGCCAACCCCGACTAGCGGCCGAAGAGACCCAGTACTTC. It specifies CASSQPRLAAEETQYF. The V call is TRBV3-1 (or the pseudogene TRBV3-2), the J call TRBJ2-5; TRBD2 agrees at 9 bases. The V segment lost 2 bases and the J segment 3 bases; nucleotides outside the gene matches: 7. CDR1 LGHDT and CDR2 YNNKEL come from the germline V gene (reference sequence). This CDR3 has 16 residues.

This clone showed up just a few times. The chain carries TRBV24-1 and TRBJ2-1, with 8 bases aligning to TRBD1. Germline lookup yields CDR1 KGHDR and CDR2 SFDVKD. This CDR3 comprises 16 residues. V dropped 4 bases and J dropped 6; count of bases not matched to a gene: 10. The CDR3 DNA is TGTGCCACCAGTGACCGAACCGGGACAGGCGCCAATGAGCAGTTCTTC. Translated, it gives CATSDRTGTGANEQFF.

This clone appeared once. The chain carries TRBV2 and TRBJ1-6; the match to TRBD1 covers 9 bases. The germline CDR1 and CDR2 sequences are SNHLY and FYNNEI. V shed 4 bases, J shed 8 bases, and the junction held 6 bases outside the gene matches. The CDR3 contains 15 residues. This CDR3 is CASSVNRGPDSPLHF. The CDR3 region has the DNA TGTGCCAGCAGTGTAAACAGGGGGCCCGATTCACCCCTCCACTTT.

The chain combines TRBV10-3 with TRBJ1-2; 9 bases line up with TRBD1. The CDR3 runs to 13 residues. CDR1 ENHRY and CDR2 SYGVKD come from the germline V gene. J lost 8 bases, V lost 6 bases, and 7 bases had no gene match. The CDR3 nucleotides read TGTGCCATCAGGGGGGACAGGGTTAAAGGCTACACCTTC. Its protein product is CAIRGDRVKGYTF.

The chain has TRBV6-2 or TRBV6-3 and TRBJ2-7, with 10 positions matching TRBD1. Trimming cost V 0 bases and J 2 bases; bases outside gene matches: 1. This CDR3 is built from 15 residues. Germline assignment: CDR1 MNHEY and CDR2 SVGEGT. The CDR3 DNA is TGTGCCAGCAGTTACTCAGACAGGGGGCCCTACGAGCAGTACTTC. This sequence encodes CASSYSDRGPYEQYF.

The V call is TRBV2, the J call TRBJ2-5, with 7 bases fitting TRBD1. CDR1 is SNHLY and CDR2 is FYNNEI in the germline V gene. There are 14 residues in the CDR3. Trimming removed 4 bases from V and 5 bases from J; junction bases left unmatched: 7. The CDR3 region has the DNA TGTGCCAGCAGTGGAGACAGGGACGTGGAGACCCAGTACTTC. Translation: CASSGDRDVETQYF.

The CDR3, as DNA: TGTGCCAGCAGCTTCCAACGGGCAACTAATGAAAAACTGTTTTTT. This codes for CASSFQRATNEKLFF. J is TRBJ1-4 and V is TRBV11-2, with D hard to call. Germline lookup yields CDR1 SGHAT and CDR2 FQNNGV. Trimming stripped 3 bases from V and 0 bases from J, with 8 bases between. The CDR3 extends over 15 amino acids.

The chain uses TRBV2 and TRBJ2-2; TRBD1 agrees at 7 bases. The CDR3 is 16 residues long. Germline V lookup: CDR1 SNHLY, CDR2 FYNNEI. Unmatched junction bases numbered 6, after V lost 4 bases and J lost 1 base. The CDR3 bases are TGTGCCAGCAGTGTTTCCCGGGACAGGAACACCGGGGAGCTGTTTTTT. It is translated as CASSVSRDRNTGELFF.